The entry below gives a single TCR beta chain sequence along with its context. Its antigen has not been determined. Base quality data are lacking; no much larger clone is found one base away. The library was produced with the immunoSEQ multiplex PCR assay. As for the original processing: A statistical classification framework was built to diagnose cytomegalovirus status from the catalog of TCR beta chain sequences. TCRdb took over this immuneACCESS table, retaining in-frame rearrangements with V and J assigned. Such tables are incomplete; in checked studies, under half of the missing clones stem from an unresolved V gene, and the remainder is unexplained. The DNA gave D and trimming, while V, J and clone size come from that table. This sample has roughly 150,000 clones in its table, and 88% of those were observed once. Of the sample, 2.5% to 3.5% falls within the top ten clones. The sample originates from a study of cytomegalovirus exposure and HLA in healthy donors (TCRdb year 2017). For context, the study as a whole: A later analysis indicated that the 95 to 150 validation repertoires were generated on the platform also employed for the roughly 650 repertoires of the first cohort. The study was designed to test whether signatures of past pathogen exposure could be identified by cataloging public T cell receptors. Besides the first cohort of about 730 subjects, a separate validation cohort made up of 120 different subjects was used. To predict cytomegalovirus infection status, the study combined high-throughput TCR immunosequencing, statistical association of individual TCRs with disease status, and machine learning. The paper's findings and limits, for the study overall: Most TCR sequences were seen in very few donors, while some public TCRs were found in many individuals. Subsequent analysis determined that TCRs grouped into clusters in the first cohort also showed a tendency toward co-occurrence across the 90 to 150 validation repertoires, and 85% to 95% of cluster scores exceeded 0. The classifier was reported to diagnose cytomegalovirus status with high specificity and sensitivity in both the original and validation cohorts. In vitro tests confirmed that three of the cytomegalovirus-associated TCR beta chains recognize cytomegalovirus antigens. All 120 or so repertoires were used to score co-occurrence in the validation cohort in a later analysis, because that analysis had no HLA typing for the cohort. The authors suggested that the approach could potentially be extended to other disease states and immunological phenotypes. A total of 164 TCR beta chains were listed by the study as associated with cytomegalovirus.

The donors were included in the validation cohort of roughly 120 subjects, a group kept apart from the 666-subject first cohort. The CDR3, cysteine through valine, is 13 amino acids long. Only the CDR3 part of the read is kept: 39 bases, read in frame from the first base. Trimming at the junction amounts to 7 bases on V and 0 bases on J, and the germline ends lie 10 bases apart. CDR1 and CDR2, per the germline V gene, are LGHNT and FRNRAP. The chain employs TRBV12-5 and TRBJ2-7; TRBD1 is a possible D gene, resting on 6 matching bases. Material: PBMCs. This receptor was obtained from a man in his late teens or twenties in good health and CMV-seronegative. The sequenced DNA is TGTGCTAGTGTTCTGGACAGCTCCTACGAGCAGTACGTC. This yields the protein CASVLDSSYEQYV.